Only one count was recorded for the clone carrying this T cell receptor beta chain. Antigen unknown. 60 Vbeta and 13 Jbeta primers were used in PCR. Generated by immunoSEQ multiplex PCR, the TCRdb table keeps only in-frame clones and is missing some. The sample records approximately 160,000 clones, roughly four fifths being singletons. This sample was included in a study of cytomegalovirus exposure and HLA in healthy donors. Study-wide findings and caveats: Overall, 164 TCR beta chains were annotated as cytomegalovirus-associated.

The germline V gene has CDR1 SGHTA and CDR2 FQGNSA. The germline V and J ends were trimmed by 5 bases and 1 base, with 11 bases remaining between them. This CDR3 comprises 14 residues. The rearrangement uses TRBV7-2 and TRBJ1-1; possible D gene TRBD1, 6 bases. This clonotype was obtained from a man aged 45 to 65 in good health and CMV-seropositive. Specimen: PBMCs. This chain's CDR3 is CASSPKQGNTEAFF. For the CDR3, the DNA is TGTGCCAGCAGCCCAAAACAGGGGAACACTGAAGCTTTCTTT. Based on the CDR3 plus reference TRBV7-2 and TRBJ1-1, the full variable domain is GAGVSQSPSNKVTEKGKDVELRCDPISGHTALYWYRQSLGQGLEFLIYFQGNSAPDKSGLPSDRFSAERTGGSVSTLTIQRTQQEDSAVYLCASSPKQGNTEAFFGQGTRLTVV.